Listed below are T cell receptor beta chains from one sample, sequenced in a study of human T cells and chemical hapten exposure. From the RACE reads, TCRdb called clonotypes with MiXCR, one entry per CDR3 protein. This sample yields approximately 84,000 distinct CDR3 sequences, of which approximately 10% are seen a single time; about 1.4% belongs to the top ten. This specimen consisted of whole blood, obtained in connection with sensitization to the hapten diphenylcyclopropenone (DPC). The receptors originated from a man between 18 and 29 years old with alopecia areata. Some clones in this sample may be carry-over from other donors' samples. CDR3s leave out the opening cysteine and the closing phenylalanine or tryptophan. The order of the fields is J gene, CDR3 length, V gene, clone size, CDR3 protein. Part of the rows lack a size; the others show once, few, many or a class for expanded clones.

TRBJ2-7	11	TRBV28	NA	ASRDGTPPEQY
TRBJ1-1	12	TRBV6-1	NA	ASRDPPMNTEAF
TRBJ2-3	15	TRBV12-5	many	ASGFPTLAGVTDTQY
TRBJ2-2	13	TRBV4-1	few	ASSHRGANTGELF
TRBJ1-2	14	TRBV5-6	few	ASSLARDREGDGYT
TRBJ2-2	12	TRBV7-9	NA	ASSLVMNTGELF
TRBJ2-7	11	TRBV9	many	ASSQGLYYEQY
TRBJ2-2	8	TRBV7-2	few	ASNDGELF
TRBJ1-1	12	TRBV3-1	NA	ASSAGRLNTEAF
TRBJ2-3	12	TRBV6-4	many	ASSELEGSDTQY
TRBJ2-3	12	TRBV15	many	ATSEGGGTDTQY